These 26 T cell receptor beta chains originate from one sample sequenced in a study of CD8 T cells in Susac syndrome. cDNA came from 0.5 to 1 ug RNA primed by random hexamers. TCRdb recomputed calls from the immunoSEQ multiplex PCR reads with MiXCR, one row per CDR3 protein. Of about 300,000 distinct CDR3 sequences in the sample, around 90% were seen once. Sequencing was done on a sample of CD4+ T cells from PBMCs. These receptors came from a human donor with multiple sclerosis.

This clonotype was detected once. The V gene is TRBV18, the J gene TRBJ2-7; TRBD2 aligns across 8 bases. V dropped 3 bases and J dropped 0; count of bases not matched to a gene: 16. Germline lookup yields CDR1 KGHSH and CDR2 LQKENI. The CDR3 spans 19 residues. In nucleotides, the CDR3 is TGTGCCAGCTCACCCCTCCGGAGAGGAAGCGGGGGAGGCTCCTACGAGCAGTACTTC. Translating gives CASSPLRRGSGGGSYEQYF.

The V call is TRBV19, the J call TRBJ2-7; tentatively, D is TRBD1 (6 bases). The CDR3 loop spans 14 amino acids. V gave up 5 bases and J gave up 5 bases, with 16 bases separating them. Germline V gene lookup returns CDR1 LNHDA and CDR2 SQIVND (reference sequence). Here the CDR3 reads CASSHNDRPHEQYF. The CDR3 bases are TGTGCCAGTAGTCACAACGACAGGCCCCACGAGCAGTACTTC.

The chain employs TRBV29-1 and TRBJ2-5; 13 nucleotides line up with TRBD2. The CDR3 is 13 residues long. Germline lookup yields CDR1 SQVTM and CDR2 ANQGSEA. CDR3 bases: TGCAGTGAGACTAGCGGGGGGTTGGAGACCCAGTACTTC. The encoded protein is CSETSGGLETQYF.

This sequence joins TRBV5-1 and TRBJ2-5; TRBD2 agrees at 8 bases. The CDR3 spans 15 residues. The germline gives CDR1 SGHRS, CDR2 YFSETQ. V lost 4 bases and J lost 5; bases outside the gene matches: 10. CDR3 in DNA: TGCGCCAGCAGCCCTGGACTAGCCCTATGGGAGACCCAGTACTTC. This sequence encodes CASSPGLALWETQYF. Complete variable domain (other parts from reference TRBV5-1 and TRBJ2-5): KAGVTQTPRYLIKTRGQQVTLSCSPISGHRSVSWYQQTPGQGLQFLFEYFSETQRNKGNFPGRFSGRQFSNSRSEMNVSTLELGDSALYLCASSPGLALWETQYFGPGTRLLVL.

The genes are TRBV6-6 and TRBJ1-6, with D unclear. CDR3 length: 15 amino acids. CDR1 MNHNY and CDR2 SVGAGI come from the germline V gene (reference sequence). V dropped 6 bases and J dropped 0 bases, with 9 bases sitting between them. The CDR3 sequence is CASRPESSYNSPLHF. The DNA of the CDR3 is TGTGCCAGCAGACCCGAGAGCTCCTATAATTCACCCCTCCACTTT.

This chain connects TRBV29-1 to TRBJ2-7; maybe TRBD1 (8 bases). CDR1 SQVTM and CDR2 ANQGSEA come from the germline V gene. V was trimmed by 4 bases and J by 0 bases, leaving 22 bases between them. The CDR3 totals 17 residues. The CDR3 loop reads CSVVRTGRVSNSYEQYF. The CDR3 region has the DNA TGCAGCGTTGTAAGGACAGGGAGGGTGAGTAACTCCTACGAGCAGTACTTC.

The table lists this clonotype with a few counts. The chain links TRBV12-3 or TRBV12-4 to TRBJ1-1; D is unresolved. This CDR3 spans 10 amino acids. V lost 5 bases to trimming and J lost 2 bases, with 0 bases between them. The CDR3 loop is CASSNTEAFF. The CDR3 DNA sequence: TGTGCCAGCAGTAACACTGAAGCTTTCTTT.

The chain has TRBV5-6 and TRBJ2-1, with TRBD1 matching 8 bases. Trimming at V came to 4 bases and at J to 2 bases, leaving 5 bases not matched to a gene. The CDR3 extends over 15 amino acids. The germline gives CDR1 SGHDT, CDR2 YYEEEE. The CDR3 DNA sequence: TGTGCCAGCAGCGCGCCGACAGGGGCCTACAATGAGCAGTTCTTC. Translated, it gives CASSAPTGAYNEQFF.

The chain recombines TRBV29-1 with TRBJ1-1, with 8 bases identical to TRBD1. The V gene end was trimmed by 0 bases and the J gene end by 1 base; junction bases not matched to a gene: 4. Germline loops: CDR1 SQVTM, CDR2 ANQGSEA. This CDR3 spans 15 amino acids. CDR3 region: CSVEDTGGPNTEAFF. Here the CDR3 DNA reads TGCAGCGTTGAAGATACAGGGGGACCGAACACTGAAGCTTTCTTT.

CDR3 nucleotides: TGTGCCAGCAGTGACGCCGGGACAGCCCTCAATGAGCAGTTCTTC. Amino acid sequence: CASSDAGTALNEQFF. V is TRBV6-1 and J is TRBJ2-1; 7 nucleotides align to TRBD1. The CDR3 has 15 amino acids. Trimming removed 3 bases from V and 6 bases from J; junction bases left unmatched: 8. Germline CDR1 is MNHNS and CDR2 is SASEGT.

CDR3 sequence: CASSTTGTSTDTQYF. CDR3 DNA: TGTGCCAGTAGTACTACCGGGACTAGCACAGATACGCAGTATTTT. This chain connects TRBV19 to TRBJ2-3, with a weak D call TRBD2 (6 bases). The CDR3 is made up of 15 amino acids. Germline lookup yields CDR1 LNHDA and CDR2 SQIVND (reference sequence). Trimming removed 4 bases from V and 0 bases from J, with 11 bases in between.

The chain uses TRBV3-1 and TRBJ2-1, with 7 positions matching TRBD2. This CDR3 is built from 16 residues. The germline V gene has CDR1 LGHDT and CDR2 YNNKEL (reference sequence). V gave up 1 base and J gave up 3 bases; unmatched junction bases: 6. The CDR3 sequence: CASSQGASGGYNEQFF. The CDR3, as DNA: TGTGCCAGCAGCCAAGGGGCTAGCGGAGGCTACAATGAGCAGTTCTTC.

This clonotype came up once. This chain links TRBV2 with TRBJ2-3; D is uncertain. This CDR3 region has 14 residues. The V gene's germline CDR1 is SNHLY and CDR2 FYNNEI. The ends were cut back, 7 bases at V and 4 bases at J, with 15 bases in the middle. Here the CDR3 reads CASKDLVQADTQYF. DNA of the CDR3: TGTGCCAGCAAGGACCTGGTTCAGGCAGATACGCAGTATTTT. The whole variable domain, remainder taken from reference TRBV2 and TRBJ2-3, is EPEVTQTPSHQVTQMGQEVILRCVPISNHLYFYWYRQILGQKVEFLVSFYNNEISEKSEIFDDQFSVERPDGSNFTLKIRSTKLEDSAMYFCASKDLVQADTQYFGPGTRLTVL.

This chain uses TRBV2 with TRBJ2-2, with TRBD2 matching 11 bases. The germline V gene has CDR1 SNHLY and CDR2 FYNNEI. CDR3 length: 15 residues. The trim removed 6 bases at V and 3 bases at J, leaving 3 bases unmatched. The CDR3 loop is CASRLGLADTGELFF. Here the CDR3 DNA reads TGTGCCAGCAGGCTGGGACTAGCGGACACCGGGGAGCTGTTTTTT.

The chain links TRBV2 to TRBJ2-2; D is ambiguous. This CDR3 comprises 12 residues. Trimming removed 4 bases at V and 8 bases at J, with 8 bases between. Germline V gives CDR1 SNHLY, CDR2 FYNNEI. The CDR3 protein is CASSVGLGELFF. CDR3 bases: TGTGCCAGCAGTGTAGGCCTGGGGGAGCTGTTTTTT.

The chain employs TRBV2 and TRBJ1-5; TRBD1 aligns across 9 bases. The CDR3 length is 14 residues. From germline, CDR1 is SNHLY and CDR2 FYNNEI. J gave up 3 bases and V 9 bases, and 6 bases lay outside the gene matches. This CDR3 is CASTDRGSNQPQHF. The CDR3 bases are TGTGCCAGTACCGACAGGGGGTCCAATCAGCCCCAGCATTTT.

V gene TRBV10-3 combines with J gene TRBJ2-7; 7 nucleotides match TRBD1. CDR3 size: 16 residues. From germline, CDR1 is ENHRY and CDR2 SYGVKD. V gave up 2 bases and J gave up 0 bases; unmatched junction bases: 7. The CDR3 loop is CAISEIDRESSYEQYF. DNA for the CDR3: TGTGCCATCAGTGAGATAGACAGGGAAAGCTCCTACGAGCAGTACTTC.

V and J are TRBV27 and TRBJ2-1, with 8 bases fitting TRBD1. V was pared by 2 bases and J by 8 bases, with 8 bases of the junction left unmatched. The germline V gene encodes CDR1 MNHEY and CDR2 SMNVEV (reference sequence). This CDR3 is 15 amino acids long. CDR3: CASSLGQGALHEQFF. CDR3 coding DNA: TGTGCCAGCAGTTTAGGTCAGGGGGCTCTTCATGAGCAGTTCTTC.

The gene calls are TRBV7-2 and TRBJ2-4, with D uncertain. CDR1 and CDR2 from the germline V gene are SGHTA and FQGNSA. Trimming took 0 bases from V and 10 from J, leaving 4 bases between them. The length of the CDR3 is 11 residues. As DNA, the CDR3 is TGTGCCAGCAGCTTAGCCTTAATTCAGTACTTC. It is translated as CASSLALIQYF.

The chain combines TRBV6-2 or TRBV6-3 with TRBJ1-5, with TRBD1 as a possible D gene (5 bases). CDR1 is MNHEY and CDR2 is SVGEGT in the germline V gene. The V and J ends lost 11 bases and 9 bases respectively, with 17 bases between them. The CDR3 runs 12 residues. The CDR3 DNA follows: TGTGCCGCGGGCAGGGAAAGAGGGCCCCAGCATTTT. This codes for CAAGRERGPQHF.

The chain has TRBV20-1 and TRBJ2-1; tentatively, D is TRBD2 (6 bases). Trimming shortened V by 1 base and J by 0 bases, and 10 bases separated the two germline ends. CDR1 DFQATT and CDR2 SNEGSKA come from the germline V gene (reference sequence). This CDR3 is 15 amino acids long. CDR3 nucleotides: TGCAGTGCTAGAGGCGGCGGGGCCTCCTACAATGAGCAGTTCTTC. Translation: CSARGGGASYNEQFF.

The chain couples TRBV9 to TRBJ2-1; D uncertain. Trimming stripped 0 bases from V and 3 bases from J, with 13 bases between. Germline V gene lookup returns CDR1 SGDLS and CDR2 YYNGEE. The CDR3 covers 16 residues. CDR3 in DNA: TGTGCCAGCAGCGTAGCTACCCGGGCGAGCTACAATGAGCAGTTCTTC. Its protein is CASSVATRASYNEQFF.

The rearrangement uses TRBV10-3 and TRBJ2-6; possible D gene TRBD1, 6 bases. The CDR3 consists of 17 residues. The V gene lost 7 bases and the J gene lost 0 bases, with 16 bases spanning the gap. Germline V gives CDR1 ENHRY, CDR2 SYGVKD. CDR3 region: CAINRDTTLSGANVLTF. The CDR3 nucleotides are TGTGCCATCAACCGGGACACGACCCTCTCTGGGGCCAACGTCCTGACTTTC.

This chain links TRBV9 with TRBJ1-6; 11 bases match TRBD1. J was trimmed by 11 bases and V by 3 bases; bases with no gene match: 1. Looked up from germline, CDR1 is SGDLS and CDR2 is YYNGEE. This CDR3 contains 13 residues. CDR3 coding DNA: TGTGCCAGCAGCGAGGGACAGGGGGCACCCCTCCACTTT. It translates to CASSEGQGAPLHF.

The CDR3 spells CASSRSSTGELFF. CDR3 in DNA: TGTGCCAGCAGCCGGAGCAGCACCGGGGAGCTGTTTTTT. This chain connects TRBV7-9 to TRBJ2-2; no firm D call. Germline loops: CDR1 SEHNR, CDR2 FQNEAQ (reference sequence). V was shortened by 5 bases and J by 4 bases, with 8 bases between the two germline ends. The CDR3 runs 13 residues.

V and J are TRBV9 and TRBJ2-2, with 7 bases lining up with TRBD2. The CDR3 consists of 14 residues. Germline CDR1 reads SGDLS; CDR2 reads YYNGEE. The junction had 5 bases not matched to a gene; V was cut back by 9 bases and J by 0 bases. CDR3 sequence: CATNRGANTGELFF. As DNA, the CDR3 is TGTGCCACTAACCGGGGGGCGAACACCGGGGAGCTGTTTTTT.